This entry concerns a single TCR beta chain. The antigen is undetermined. TCRdb re-derived calls from the reads in MiXCR, one entry per CDR3 protein. This sample has 290,000 or so distinct CDR3 sequences; over 20% occur once, and the top ten carry roughly 14%. The CDR3 extends over 12 amino acids. The V and J ends lost 0 bases and 10 bases respectively, with 8 bases between them. Germline lookup yields CDR1 SGHRS and CDR2 YFSETQ. The data were taken from a study of T cell repertoires in cytomegalovirus infection. Overall study: Public TCR beta signatures provided an indication of both CMV infection and a matching HLA type.

Overall study findings and caveats: Frequencies of public TCR beta families were cumulated, and this identified carriers of CMV plus the relevant HLA. Clonotypes of TCR beta that were HLA-C-restricted and CMV-specific dominated the ex vivo response.

Sequencing was performed on PBMCs. The V call is TRBV5-1, the J call TRBJ2-1, with D unclear. The TCR sequence derives from a human donor in good health (CMV status not recorded). Some clones in this sample may be carry-over from other donors' samples. The CDR3 DNA sequence: TGCGCCAGCAGCTTGGCCCGGGCAGAGCAGTTCTTC. This encodes CASSLARAEQFF.